This TCR beta chain was documented in a study of T cells of healthy individuals. Trimming removed 4 bases from V and 10 bases from J; junction bases left unmatched: 13. CDR1 and CDR2 from the germline V gene are SEHNR and FQNEAQ (reference sequence). The CDR3 sequence is 15 residues long. One entry per CDR3 protein, called by TCRdb with MiXCR from the 5' RACE reads. This sample carries roughly 87,000 distinct CDR3 sequences, 17% of them seen once, and the ten largest clones take more than 5.5%. This clonotype occurred a few times. J is TRBJ1-1 and V is TRBV7-9, with 9 nucleotides matching TRBD1. The sequence came from a human donor in good health. CDR3 in amino acids: CASSSMGTGLTGAFF. CDR3 bases: TGTGCCAGCAGCTCAATGGGGACAGGGTTAACCGGAGCTTTCTTT.